Presented here are 24 T cell receptor beta chains from one specimen sequenced in a study of blood T cell repertoires in COVID-19. Clones were sequenced by immunoSEQ multiplex PCR, and TCRdb holds only the in-frame ones, with some missing. The sample holds some 25,000 clones, 85% to 90% seen once. Sequencing was done on a sample of peripheral blood. The receptors were gathered from a man aged 65 to 85 with COVID-19, enrolled during active disease.

The CDR3 loop reads CASSYGQSPYEQYF. The CDR3 DNA follows: TGTGCCAGCAGCTATGGACAGAGCCCCTACGAGCAGTACTTC. The chain combines TRBV7-8 with TRBJ2-7; tentatively, D is TRBD1 (6 bases). CDR1 and CDR2 (germline): SGHVS, FQNEAQ. The V end lost 4 bases, the J end lost 2 bases, and 12 bases lay between the germline ends. CDR3 length: 14 amino acids.

This clone was seen only a few times. The chain uses TRBV27 and TRBJ2-7; TRBD1 matches at 8 bases. There are 15 residues in the CDR3. V dropped 1 base and J dropped 4; count of bases not matched to a gene: 6. Germline CDR1 and CDR2: MNHEY and SMNVEV (reference sequence). CDR3 in DNA: TGTGCCAGCAGTTTATACGGACAGGGAAAGTACGAGCAGTACTTC. Translation gives CASSLYGQGKYEQYF.

This clone has a single count. The gene calls are TRBV7-6 and TRBJ2-2, with a weak D call TRBD2 (6 bases). The germline V and J ends were trimmed by 7 bases and 7 bases, with 13 bases remaining between them. The CDR3 contains 13 residues. CDR1 SGHVS and CDR2 FNYEAQ come from the germline V gene. CDR3 coding DNA: TGTGCCAGCACCCCTCCGGGGGTCGGGGAGCTGTTTTTT. It codes for CASTPPGVGELFF.

The rearrangement joins TRBV11-2 to TRBJ1-1, with no clear D. The V end was cut by 5 bases, the J end by 0 bases, with 7 bases between. Germline V gene sequence: CDR1 SGHAT, CDR2 FQNNGV. The CDR3 loop spans 13 amino acids. The CDR3 DNA reads as TGTGCCAGCAGCCCCCACTTGAACACTGAAGCTTTCTTT. It translates to CASSPHLNTEAFF.

Comments on this clone: A junction end diverges from the germline sequence, so it may reflect a read error. The chain combines TRBV6-5 with TRBJ1-1; D unresolved. The CDR3 is made up of 15 amino acids. CDR1 and CDR2 from the germline V gene are MNHEY and SVGAGI. CDR3 sequence (DNA): TGTGCCAGCACCTCTCCTCTCGGGCCGGGAAGAAGGTTCGACTTT. Translating it yields CASTSPLGPGRRFDF.

The V and J genes are TRBV7-9 and TRBJ2-7; 8 bases line up with TRBD2. V gave up 5 bases and J gave up 5 bases; unmatched junction bases: 8. CDR3 length: 14 amino acids. The V gene's germline CDR1 is SEHNR and CDR2 FQNEAQ (reference sequence). Here the CDR3 DNA reads TGTGCCAGCAGCCCCCGGGAGGGTCCCCACGAGCAGTACTTC. This sequence encodes CASSPREGPHEQYF.

This rearrangement joins TRBV19 to TRBJ1-1; D remains ambiguous. Deletions cut 3 bases from V and 2 bases from J, with 7 bases between. The CDR3 extends over 13 amino acids. Germline assignment: CDR1 LNHDA and CDR2 SQIVND (reference sequence). In DNA, the CDR3 is TGTGCCAGTAGTATTTCAGTTAACACTGAAGCTTTCTTT. This encodes CASSISVNTEAFF. Full variable domain (missing parts from reference TRBV19 and TRBJ1-1): DGGITQSPKYLFRKEGQNVTLSCEQNLNHDAMYWYRQDPGQGLRLIYYSQIVNDFQKGDIAEGYSVSREKKESFPLTVTSAQKNPTAFYLCASSISVNTEAFFGQGTRLTVV.

The chain joins TRBV5-4 to TRBJ1-1; TRBD1 is a possible D gene (5 bases). The CDR3 extends over 17 amino acids. With 0 bases removed from V and 0 bases from J, the gap between germline ends came to 15 bases. Germline CDR1 is SGHNT and CDR2 is YYREEE (reference sequence). CDR3 protein: CASSLVGKGAMNTEAFF. The DNA of the CDR3 is TGTGCCAGCAGCTTGGTGGGCAAAGGGGCGATGAACACTGAAGCTTTCTTT.

The chain couples TRBV4-1 to TRBJ1-2; no firm D call. The V gene's germline CDR1 is MGHRA and CDR2 YSYEKL. Deletions cut 2 bases from V and 8 bases from J, with 12 bases between. The CDR3 covers 13 residues. DNA of the CDR3: TGCGCCAGCAGCCAAAGGGAGGGAGGAGGCTACACCTTC. Encoded protein: CASSQREGGGYTF.

As to this clone: Other DNA sequences of this sample code for an identical CDR3. The J gene is TRBJ2-2, the V gene TRBV3-1 (or the pseudogene TRBV3-2); weak D call: TRBD2 (6 bases). V lost 1 base and J lost 0, with 9 bases in between. Germline values: CDR1 LGHDT, CDR2 YNNKEL (reference sequence). CDR3 length: 16 residues. CDR3 residues: CASSQGLASNTGELFF. The CDR3 DNA reads TGTGCCAGCAGCCAAGGGCTAGCGTCGAACACCGGGGAGCTGTTTTTT.

The table lists this clone with a count of one. The J gene is TRBJ1-2, the V gene TRBV7-9; TRBD1 matches at 7 bases. Germline V gene lookup returns CDR1 SEHNR and CDR2 FQNEAQ (reference sequence). The CDR3 runs 13 residues. Losses at the gene ends were 5 bases for V and 2 bases for J; bases not matched to a gene: 2. The CDR3, as DNA: TGTGCCAGCAGCCGAGGGGGCAACTATGGCTACACCTTC. Encoded protein: CASSRGGNYGYTF.

The J gene is TRBJ2-7, the V gene TRBV6-6; possible D gene TRBD2, 5 bases. CDR3 length: 14 residues. The V gene's germline CDR1 is MNHNY and CDR2 SVGAGI (reference sequence). Trimming shortened V by 5 bases and J by 4 bases, and 15 bases separated the two germline ends. CDR3 protein: CASSPPGSRYEQYF. CDR3 bases: TGTGCCAGCAGTCCCCCGGGGTCCCGGTACGAGCAGTACTTC.

By proportion, this clone is medium-sized (0.01 to 0.1%). This chain joins TRBV27 and TRBJ1-6; TRBD1 is a possible D gene (6 bases). V lost 2 bases, J lost 9 bases, and 17 bases lay in between. Germline CDR1 is MNHEY and CDR2 is SMNVEV (reference sequence). This CDR3 has 16 amino acids. The CDR3 spells CASSLTQGGSRSPLHF. CDR3 DNA sequence: TGTGCCAGCAGTTTAACTCAAGGGGGTTCGCGTTCACCCCTCCACTTT.

In its sample, this clone was seen a few times. The chain combines TRBV24-1 with TRBJ2-3; 9 bases are a match to TRBD1. The CDR3 consists of 16 residues. J gave up 6 bases and V 4 bases, and 10 bases lay outside the gene matches. The germline gives CDR1 KGHDR, CDR2 SFDVKD. In nucleotides, the CDR3 is TGTGCCACCAGTGACTCTCCGGGACAGGGTAGGGATACGCAGTATTTT. As protein: CATSDSPGQGRDTQYF.

This chain links TRBV6-5 with TRBJ1-5; the match to TRBD1 covers 8 bases. V shed 7 bases and J 4 bases; nucleotides not matched to a gene: 6. This CDR3 contains 14 residues. The germline V gene encodes CDR1 MNHEY and CDR2 SVGAGI. CDR3 sequence: CASTLRQGNQPQHF. Written as DNA, the CDR3 is TGTGCCAGCACCTTACGACAGGGGAATCAGCCCCAGCATTTT.

The chain carries TRBV19 and TRBJ1-2; 11 bases are a match to TRBD1. The length of the CDR3 is 16 residues. Germline CDR1 and CDR2: LNHDA and SQIVND (reference sequence). V lost 5 bases, J lost 8 bases, and 13 bases stayed unmatched. The CDR3 loop reads CASSQLVGQGAKGYTF. The CDR3 bases are TGTGCCAGTAGTCAGCTTGTCGGACAGGGGGCCAAAGGCTACACCTTC. The entire variable domain, with the rest obtained from reference TRBV19 and TRBJ1-2, is as follows: DGGITQSPKYLFRKEGQNVTLSCEQNLNHDAMYWYRQDPGQGLRLIYYSQIVNDFQKGDIAEGYSVSREKKESFPLTVTSAQKNPTAFYLCASSQLVGQGAKGYTFGSGTRLTVV.

The rearrangement joins TRBV24-1 to TRBJ1-5, with D possibly matching TRBD1 (6 bases). The CDR3 totals 18 residues. Trimming cost V 10 bases and J 0 bases, with 24 bases left between them. Germline assignment: CDR1 KGHDR and CDR2 SFDVKD. The chain's CDR3 is CATPGHRGRGHSNQPQHF. The CDR3 DNA reads as TGTGCCACGCCGGGACATCGAGGCCGGGGACATAGCAATCAGCCCCAGCATTTT.

The rearrangement joins TRBV14 to TRBJ1-4, with 7 bases identical to TRBD1. V was clipped by 5 bases and J by 3 bases; unmatched bases: 6. The CDR3 totals 15 residues. Germline assignment: CDR1 SGHDN and CDR2 FVKESK. For the CDR3, the DNA is TGTGCCAGCAGCGCTCGACAGGGAGCTAATGAAAAACTGTTTTTT. Protein: CASSARQGANEKLFF.

The CDR3 DNA is TGTGCCAGCAGCCAAGAGAACTTCCGCCGAAACACCATATATTTT. It encodes CASSQENFRRNTIYF. The chain uses TRBV4-2 and TRBJ1-3; D is unclear. CDR3 size: 15 residues. V shed 0 bases and J shed 5 bases, with 11 bases lying between them. The V gene's germline CDR1 is LGHNA and CDR2 YNFKEQ.

This clone is a singleton in its sample. The chain combines TRBV6-5 with TRBJ1-5; a possible D gene is TRBD1 (6 bases). The germline V gene has CDR1 MNHEY and CDR2 SVGAGI. V was trimmed by 5 bases and J by 3 bases, leaving 14 bases between them. The CDR3 length is 15 residues. The CDR3 here is CASSNNRVLNQPQHF. CDR3 nucleotide sequence: TGTGCCAGCAGTAATAACAGGGTTCTCAATCAGCCCCAGCATTTT.

The gene calls are TRBV7-6 and TRBJ1-3, with D possibly being TRBD1 (6 bases). Trimming stripped 1 base from V and 2 bases from J, with 9 bases between. This CDR3 is 15 amino acids long. The germline gives CDR1 SGHVS, CDR2 FNYEAQ. The CDR3: CASSLEGGAGNTIYF. Written as DNA, the CDR3 is TGTGCCAGCAGCTTAGAAGGGGGAGCTGGAAACACCATATATTTT. The full variable domain, in which reference TRBV7-6 and TRBJ1-3 provide the parts outside the CDR3, is GAGVSQSPRYKVTKRGQDVALRCDPISGHVSLYWYRQALGQGPEFLTYFNYEAQQDKSGLPNDRFSAERPEGSISTLTIQRTEQRDSAMYRCASSLEGGAGNTIYFGEGSWLTVV.

This chain connects TRBV29-1 to TRBJ2-1; 13 bases are a match to TRBD2. V dropped 5 bases and J dropped 11; count of bases not matched to a gene: 9. Germline CDR1 SQVTM, CDR2 ANQGSEA. The CDR3 extends over 14 amino acids. CDR3 region: CSVRLAGGLAQQFF. The CDR3 bases are TGCAGCGTTAGACTAGCGGGAGGTCTAGCCCAGCAGTTCTTC.

V is TRBV5-1 and J is TRBJ2-3, with 11 nucleotides matching TRBD2. CDR1 and CDR2 from the germline V gene are SGHRS and YFSETQ. V shed 4 bases and J 3 bases; nucleotides not matched to a gene: 16. This CDR3 has 19 amino acids. CDR3 coding DNA: TGCGCCAGCAGCCGAGGGGATAGCGGGGGGGCGACGGGAACAGATACGCAGTATTTT. It is translated as CASSRGDSGGATGTDTQYF.

The V gene is TRBV5-1, the J gene TRBJ1-2, with unresolved D. The CDR3 runs 13 residues. The germline CDR1 and CDR2 sequences are SGHRS and YFSETQ. V was trimmed by 2 bases and J by 7 bases, leaving 12 bases between them. DNA for the CDR3: TGCGCCAGCAGCTTAGCAGGTTTCAGTGGCTACACCTTC. Protein sequence: CASSLAGFSGYTF.